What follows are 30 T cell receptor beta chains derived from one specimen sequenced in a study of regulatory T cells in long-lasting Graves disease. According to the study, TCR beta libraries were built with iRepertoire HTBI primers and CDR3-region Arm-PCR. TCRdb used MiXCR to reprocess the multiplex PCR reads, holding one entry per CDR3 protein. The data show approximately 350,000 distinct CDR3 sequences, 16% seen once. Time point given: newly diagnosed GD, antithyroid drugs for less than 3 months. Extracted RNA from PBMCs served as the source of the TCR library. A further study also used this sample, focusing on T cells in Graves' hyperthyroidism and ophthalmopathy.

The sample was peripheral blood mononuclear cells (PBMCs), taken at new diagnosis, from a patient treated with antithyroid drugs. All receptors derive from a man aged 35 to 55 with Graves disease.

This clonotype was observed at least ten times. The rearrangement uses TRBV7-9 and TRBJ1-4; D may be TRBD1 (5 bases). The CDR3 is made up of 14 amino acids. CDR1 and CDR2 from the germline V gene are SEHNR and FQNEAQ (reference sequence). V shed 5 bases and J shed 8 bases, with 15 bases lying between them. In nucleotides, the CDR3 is TGTGCCAGCAGCGCCCGGGTGGGGCAAGAAAAACTGTTTTTT. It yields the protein CASSARVGQEKLFF. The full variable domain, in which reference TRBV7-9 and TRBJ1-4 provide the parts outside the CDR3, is DTGVSQNPRHKITKRGQNVTFRCDPISEHNRLYWYRQTLGQGPEFLTYFQNEAQLEKSRLLSDRFSAERPKGSFSTLEIQRTEQGDSAMYLCASSARVGQEKLFFGSGTQLSVL.

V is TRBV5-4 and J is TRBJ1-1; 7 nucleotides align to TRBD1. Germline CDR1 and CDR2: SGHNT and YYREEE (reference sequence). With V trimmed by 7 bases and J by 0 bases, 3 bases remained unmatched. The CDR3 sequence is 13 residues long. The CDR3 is CASGGQMNTEAFF. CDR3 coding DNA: TGTGCCAGCGGGGGACAGATGAACACTGAAGCTTTCTTT.

CDR3 nucleotides: TGTGCCAGCAGCTTGCTTATAAGGCAGGAGAGCTCTGGGGCCAACGTCCTGACTTTC. Amino acids: CASSLLIRQESSGANVLTF. The chain has TRBV5-5 and TRBJ2-6; D is ambiguous. Between the trimmed V and J ends, which lost 1 base and 0 bases, there was a span of 17 bases. This CDR3 has 19 residues. Germline V gene lookup returns CDR1 SGHKS and CDR2 YYEKEE (reference sequence).

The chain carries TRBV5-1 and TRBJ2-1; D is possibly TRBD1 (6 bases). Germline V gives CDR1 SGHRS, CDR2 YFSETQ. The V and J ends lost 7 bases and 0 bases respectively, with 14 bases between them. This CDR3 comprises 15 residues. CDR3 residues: CASGIQGSSYNEQFF. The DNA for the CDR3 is TGCGCCAGCGGTATACAGGGTAGCTCCTACAATGAGCAGTTCTTC.

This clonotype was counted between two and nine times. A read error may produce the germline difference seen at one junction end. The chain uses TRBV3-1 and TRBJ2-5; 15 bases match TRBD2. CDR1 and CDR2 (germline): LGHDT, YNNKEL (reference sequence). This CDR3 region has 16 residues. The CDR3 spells CASSPGLAGGGETQYF. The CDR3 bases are TGCGCCAGCAGTCCCGGACTAGCGGGGGGGGGTGAGACCCAGTACTTC.

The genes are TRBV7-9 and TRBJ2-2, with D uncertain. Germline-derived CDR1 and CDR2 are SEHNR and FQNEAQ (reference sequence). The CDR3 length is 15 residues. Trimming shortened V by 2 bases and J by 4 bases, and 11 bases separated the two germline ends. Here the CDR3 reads CASSLTGLSTGELFF. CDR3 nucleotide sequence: TGTGCCAGCAGCTTAACCGGCCTGAGCACCGGGGAGCTGTTTTTT.

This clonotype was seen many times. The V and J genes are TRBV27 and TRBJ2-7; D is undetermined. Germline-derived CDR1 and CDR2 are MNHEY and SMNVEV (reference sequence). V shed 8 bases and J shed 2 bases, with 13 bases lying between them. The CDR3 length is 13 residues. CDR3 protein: CASGRRLTYEQYF. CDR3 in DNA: TGTGCCAGCGGGCGTAGGCTAACCTACGAGCAGTACTTC.

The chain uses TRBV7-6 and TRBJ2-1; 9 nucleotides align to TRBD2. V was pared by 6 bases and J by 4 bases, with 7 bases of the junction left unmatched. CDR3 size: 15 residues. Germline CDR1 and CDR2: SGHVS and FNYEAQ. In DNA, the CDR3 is TGTGCCAGCAGGAAGGCGGGGGGGTTATACAATGAGCAGTTCTTC. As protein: CASRKAGGLYNEQFF. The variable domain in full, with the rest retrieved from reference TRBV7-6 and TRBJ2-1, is GAGVSQSPRYKVTKRGQDVALRCDPISGHVSLYWYRQALGQGPEFLTYFNYEAQQDKSGLPNDRFSAERPEGSISTLTIQRTEQRDSAMYRCASRKAGGLYNEQFFGPGTRLTVL.

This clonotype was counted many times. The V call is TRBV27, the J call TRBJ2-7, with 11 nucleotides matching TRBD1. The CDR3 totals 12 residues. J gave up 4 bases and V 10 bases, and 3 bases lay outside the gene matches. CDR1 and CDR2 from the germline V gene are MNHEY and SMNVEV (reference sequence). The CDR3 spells CAIGQGAYEQYF. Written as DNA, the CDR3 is TGTGCCATCGGACAGGGGGCTTACGAGCAGTACTTC.

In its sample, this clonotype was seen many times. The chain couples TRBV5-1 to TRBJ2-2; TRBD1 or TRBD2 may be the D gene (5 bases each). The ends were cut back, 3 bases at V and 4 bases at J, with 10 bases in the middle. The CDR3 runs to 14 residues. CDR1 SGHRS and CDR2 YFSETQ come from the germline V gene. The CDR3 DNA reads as TGCGCCAGCAGCTGGGGGACGGGCACCGGGGAGCTGTTTTTT. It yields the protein CASSWGTGTGELFF.

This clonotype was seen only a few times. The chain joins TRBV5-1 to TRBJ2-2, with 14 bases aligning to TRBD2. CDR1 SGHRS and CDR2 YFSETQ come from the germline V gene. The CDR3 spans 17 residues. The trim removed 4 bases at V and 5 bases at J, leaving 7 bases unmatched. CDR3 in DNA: TGCGCCAGCAGCCTCGGGACTAGCGGGGGCCCAACCGGGGAGCTGTTTTTT. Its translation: CASSLGTSGGPTGELFF.

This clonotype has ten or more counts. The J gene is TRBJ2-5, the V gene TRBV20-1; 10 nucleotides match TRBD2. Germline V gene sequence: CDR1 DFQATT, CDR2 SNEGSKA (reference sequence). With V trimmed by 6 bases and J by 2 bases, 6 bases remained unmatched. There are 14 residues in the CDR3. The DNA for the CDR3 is TGCAGTGCAAGACTAGCGGGCCGACAAGAGACCCAGTACTTC. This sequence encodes CSARLAGRQETQYF.

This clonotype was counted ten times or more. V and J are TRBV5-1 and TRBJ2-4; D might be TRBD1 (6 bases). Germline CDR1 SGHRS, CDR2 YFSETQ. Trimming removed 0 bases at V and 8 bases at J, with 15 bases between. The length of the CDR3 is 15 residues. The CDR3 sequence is CASSLVGQTRDIQYF. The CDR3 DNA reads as TGCGCCAGCAGCTTGGTCGGACAGACGCGGGACATTCAGTACTTC.

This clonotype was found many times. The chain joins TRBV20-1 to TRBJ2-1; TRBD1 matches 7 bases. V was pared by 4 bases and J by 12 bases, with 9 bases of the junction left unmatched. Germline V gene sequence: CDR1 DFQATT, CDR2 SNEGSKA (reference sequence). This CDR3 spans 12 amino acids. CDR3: CSAKGARDGQFF. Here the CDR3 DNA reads TGCAGTGCTAAGGGGGCTCGGGACGGGCAGTTCTTC.

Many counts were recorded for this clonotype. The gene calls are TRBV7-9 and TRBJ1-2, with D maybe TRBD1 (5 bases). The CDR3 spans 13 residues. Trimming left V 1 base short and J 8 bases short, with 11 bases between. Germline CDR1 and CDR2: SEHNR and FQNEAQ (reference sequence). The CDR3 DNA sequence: TGTGCCAGCAGCTTAGTGCGGGGGGACGGCTACACCTTC. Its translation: CASSLVRGDGYTF.

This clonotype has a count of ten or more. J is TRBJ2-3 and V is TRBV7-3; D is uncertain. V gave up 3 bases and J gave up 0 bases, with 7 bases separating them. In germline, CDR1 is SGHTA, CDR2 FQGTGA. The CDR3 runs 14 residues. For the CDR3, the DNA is TGTGCCAGCAGCTTCTATGCTAGCACAGATACGCAGTATTTT. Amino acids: CASSFYASTDTQYF.

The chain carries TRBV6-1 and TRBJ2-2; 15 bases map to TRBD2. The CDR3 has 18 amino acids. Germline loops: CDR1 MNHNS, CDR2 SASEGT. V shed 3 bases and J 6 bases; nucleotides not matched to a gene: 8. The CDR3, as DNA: TGTGCCAGCAGTGACCCTCGGACTAGCGGGGGGGGAGCCGGGGAGCTGTTTTTT. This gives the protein CASSDPRTSGGGAGELFF.

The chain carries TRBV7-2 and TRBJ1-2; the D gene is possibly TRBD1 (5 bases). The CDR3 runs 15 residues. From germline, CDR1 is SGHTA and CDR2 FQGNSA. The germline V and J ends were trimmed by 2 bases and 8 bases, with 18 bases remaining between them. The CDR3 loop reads CASSLSVTGPFGYTF. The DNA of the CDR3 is TGTGCCAGCAGCTTAAGTGTTACAGGCCCCTTCGGCTACACCTTC.

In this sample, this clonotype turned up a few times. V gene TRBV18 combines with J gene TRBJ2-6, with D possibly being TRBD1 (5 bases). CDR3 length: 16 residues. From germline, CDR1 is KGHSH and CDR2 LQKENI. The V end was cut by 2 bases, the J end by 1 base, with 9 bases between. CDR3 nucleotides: TGTGCCAGCTCACCAATTCAGGGATCTGGGGCCAACGTCCTGACTTTC. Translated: CASSPIQGSGANVLTF.

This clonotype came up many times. The CDR3 loop is CASSSGTGGATNEKLFF. Written as DNA, the CDR3 is TGTGCCAGCAGCTCCGGGACAGGGGGAGCAACTAATGAAAAACTGTTTTTT. This rearrangement joins TRBV7-9 to TRBJ1-4, with 11 positions matching TRBD1. J gave up 0 bases and V 4 bases, and 4 bases lay outside the gene matches. Germline CDR1 reads SEHNR; CDR2 reads FQNEAQ (reference sequence). CDR3 size: 17 residues. The variable domain in full, with the rest retrieved from reference TRBV7-9 and TRBJ1-4, is DTGVSQNPRHKITKRGQNVTFRCDPISEHNRLYWYRQTLGQGPEFLTYFQNEAQLEKSRLLSDRFSAERPKGSFSTLEIQRTEQGDSAMYLCASSSGTGGATNEKLFFGSGTQLSVL.

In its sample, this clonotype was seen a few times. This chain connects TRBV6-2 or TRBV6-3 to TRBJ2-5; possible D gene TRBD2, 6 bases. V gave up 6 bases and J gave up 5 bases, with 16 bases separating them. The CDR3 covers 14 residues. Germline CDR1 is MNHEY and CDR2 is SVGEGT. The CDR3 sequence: CASSRSTSGETQYF. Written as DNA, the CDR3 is TGTGCCAGCAGCCGCTCGACTAGTGGGGAGACCCAGTACTTC.

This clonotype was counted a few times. Written as DNA, the CDR3 is TGTGCCAGCAGCTTCCAGGCAGGGGCCAACGTCCTGACTTTC. Translated, it gives CASSFQAGANVLTF. The V call is TRBV7-2, the J call TRBJ2-6, with D unresolved. This CDR3 is built from 14 residues. The germline V gene has CDR1 SGHTA and CDR2 FQGNSA. V was trimmed by 3 bases and J by 4 bases, leaving 7 bases between them.

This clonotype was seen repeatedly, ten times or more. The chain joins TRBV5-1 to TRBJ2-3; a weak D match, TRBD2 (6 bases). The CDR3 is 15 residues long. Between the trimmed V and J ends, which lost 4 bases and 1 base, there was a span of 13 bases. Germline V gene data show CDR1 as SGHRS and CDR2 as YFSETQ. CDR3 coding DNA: TGCGCCAGCAGCCCCCGGGGCGGGGGCACAGATACGCAGTATTTT. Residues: CASSPRGGGTDTQYF.

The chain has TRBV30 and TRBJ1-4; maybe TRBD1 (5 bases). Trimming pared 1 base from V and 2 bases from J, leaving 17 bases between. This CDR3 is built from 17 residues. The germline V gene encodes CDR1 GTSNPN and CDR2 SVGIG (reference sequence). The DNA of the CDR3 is TGTGCCTGGAGTGGGGGGACTACAGATAGCACTAATGAAAAACTGTTTTTT. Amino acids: CAWSGGTTDSTNEKLFF.

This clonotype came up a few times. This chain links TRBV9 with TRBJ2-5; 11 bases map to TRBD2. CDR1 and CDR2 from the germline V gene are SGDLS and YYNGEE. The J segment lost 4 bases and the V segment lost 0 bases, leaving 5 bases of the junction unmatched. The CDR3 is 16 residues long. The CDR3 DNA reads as TGTGCCAGCAGCGTAGGTAGCGGGGGGGCCGTAGAGACCCAGTACTTC. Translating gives CASSVGSGGAVETQYF.

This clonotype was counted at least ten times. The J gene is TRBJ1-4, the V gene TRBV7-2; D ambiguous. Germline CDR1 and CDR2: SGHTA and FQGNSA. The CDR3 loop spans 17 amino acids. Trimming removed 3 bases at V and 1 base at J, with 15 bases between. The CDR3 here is CASSFSPPGLTNEKLFF. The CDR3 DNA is TGTGCCAGCAGCTTCTCACCGCCGGGTTTAACTAATGAAAAACTGTTTTTT.

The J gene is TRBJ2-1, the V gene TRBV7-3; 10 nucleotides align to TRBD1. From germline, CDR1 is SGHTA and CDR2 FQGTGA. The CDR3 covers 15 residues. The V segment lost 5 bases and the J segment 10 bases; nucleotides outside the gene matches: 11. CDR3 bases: TGTGCCAGCAGCGCGCGGGACAGGGGTATCAACGAGCAGTTCTTC. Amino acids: CASSARDRGINEQFF.

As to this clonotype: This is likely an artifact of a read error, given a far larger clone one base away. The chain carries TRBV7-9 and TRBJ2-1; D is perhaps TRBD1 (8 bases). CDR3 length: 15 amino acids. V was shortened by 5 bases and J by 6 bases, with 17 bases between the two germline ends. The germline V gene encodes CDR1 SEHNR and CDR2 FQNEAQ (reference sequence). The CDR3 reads CASSEQGGGRNEQFF. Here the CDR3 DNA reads TGTGCCAGCAGCGAACAGGGGGGAGGGCGCAATGAGCAGTTCTTC.

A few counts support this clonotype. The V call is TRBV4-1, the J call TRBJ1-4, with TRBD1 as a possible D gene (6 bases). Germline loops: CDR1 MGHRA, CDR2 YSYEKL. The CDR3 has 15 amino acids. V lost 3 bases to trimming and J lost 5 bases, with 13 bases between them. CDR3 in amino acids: CASSQRGGLNEKLFF. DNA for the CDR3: TGCGCCAGCAGCCAGAGGGGGGGCTTGAATGAAAAACTGTTTTTT.

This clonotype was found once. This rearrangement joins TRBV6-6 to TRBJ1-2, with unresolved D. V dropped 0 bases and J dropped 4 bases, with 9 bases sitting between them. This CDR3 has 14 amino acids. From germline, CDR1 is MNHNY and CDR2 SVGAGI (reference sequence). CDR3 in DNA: TGTGCCAGCAGTTACTCGTTGCAGCTCTATGGCTACACCTTC. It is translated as CASSYSLQLYGYTF.